This TCR beta chain was profiled in a study of memory CD4+ T cells and cytomegalovirus serostatus. This CDR3 spans 14 amino acids. Using immunoSEQ multiplex PCR, the repertoire was profiled, and TCRdb retains in-frame clones only, with some absent. The data show approximately 46,000 clones, roughly 74% seen once. Single viable CD3+CD4+CD8-CD45RO+ cells were sorted as the memory CD4+ T cells. V gene TRBV21-1 combines with J gene TRBJ2-7; the table's TRBD2 call for D was not verified on the DNA. TRBV21-1 is a pseudogene segment. This clonotype was sampled from an adult in good health and CMV-seropositive. The source material was memory CD4+ T cells from blood. CDR3 in amino acids: CASSKGRGSYEQYF. The CDR3 DNA reads as TGTGCCAGCAGCAAAGGGCGGGGCTCCTACGAGCAGTACTTC.